This T cell receptor beta chain was sequenced during a study of cytomegalovirus exposure and HLA in healthy donors. Use of 60 Vbeta and 13 Jbeta primers characterized the PCR. Using immunoSEQ multiplex PCR, the repertoire was profiled, and TCRdb retains in-frame clones only, with some absent. Of under 150,000 clones in the sample, 70% to 85% were seen once. This clone was counted once. Germline V lookup: CDR1 SGHRS, CDR2 YFSETQ. Trimming took 0 bases from V and 1 from J; bases not matched to a gene: 6. CDR3 size: 18 residues. The TCR originated in a woman in her thirties or forties in good health and CMV-seropositive. The sequenced sample was PBMCs. The chain uses TRBV5-1 and TRBJ2-2; 10 bases agree with TRBD1. The CDR3 DNA follows: TGCGCCAGCAGCTTGGTGGGGACAGGGGACGAGAACACCGGGGAGCTGTTTTTT. The encoded protein is CASSLVGTGDENTGELFF.